This T cell receptor beta chain was identified in a study of cytomegalovirus exposure and HLA in healthy donors. Per germline, CDR1 MNHNS and CDR2 SASEGT. V was pared by 11 bases and J by 4 bases, with 15 bases between. This CDR3 comprises 14 residues. Points from the study as a whole: A later analysis reported that several of the most significant clusters appeared to be linked to common viral pathogens, among them Epstein-Barr virus.

Donors had nominal health at sampling but likely had unrecorded immune exposures. PCR was performed using 60 Vbeta and 13 Jbeta primers. Only in-frame clones appear in the TCRdb table, and some are missing; sequencing was by immunoSEQ multiplex PCR. The data hold 75,000 to 95,000 clones, with just under 80% observed a single time. Note on this clone: Its target is unknown.

This chain joins TRBV6-1 and TRBJ2-6, with D perhaps matching TRBD2 (5 bases). The TCR sequence derives from a male donor in good health and CMV-seropositive. The sample consisted of PBMCs. The CDR3 reads CAGRSGEGANVLTF. As DNA, the CDR3 is TGTGCCGGACGAAGCGGAGAAGGGGCCAACGTCCTGACTTTC.